This T cell receptor (beta chain) was identified during a study of control samples from healthy donors and cancer patients. Between the trimmed V and J ends, which lost 7 bases and 3 bases, there was a span of 15 bases. The CDR3 covers 15 residues. CDR1 and CDR2 from the germline V gene are LNHDA and SQIVND (reference sequence). Measured with immunoSEQ multiplex PCR; TCRdb has only the in-frame clones, and not every one. The sample carries 160,000 or so clones, about 94% recorded once. This chain uses TRBV19 with TRBJ2-2; no clear D. This clonotype was sampled from a woman aged 40 to 55 in good health. Material for sequencing was blood. The DNA of the CDR3 is TGTGCCAGTACCCCAGGCAGTGGGGACACCGGGGAGCTGTTTTTT. It yields the protein CASTPGSGDTGELFF.